A single sample is the source of the 6 T cell receptor beta chains below, sequenced in a study of identifying expanded T cells in peripheral blood. Profiled with immunoSEQ multiplex PCR; TCRdb holds only in-frame clones, not every one. The repertoire holds under 100,000 clones, with 85% to 90% as singletons. The sample comprised blood. The receptors here all came from a person aged 18 to 75 in good health.

The chain has TRBV5-1 and TRBJ1-1, with 10 bases fitting TRBD1. The CDR3 loop spans 15 amino acids. Germline V gene sequence: CDR1 SGHRS, CDR2 YFSETQ. After removal of 5 bases from V and 4 bases from J, the junction contained 8 bases not matched to a gene. CDR3 in DNA: TGCGCCAGCAGTTTAGGGACAGGGGTGGGCACTGAAGCTTTCTTT. This codes for CASSLGTGVGTEAFF.

V usage is TRBV6-6 and J usage is TRBJ2-3, with 9 bases matching TRBD1. The J segment lost 3 bases and the V segment lost 4 bases, leaving 5 bases of the junction unmatched. CDR3 length: 15 amino acids. The V gene's germline CDR1 is MNHNY and CDR2 SVGAGI (reference sequence). CDR3 residues: CASSSRDRATDTQYF. DNA for the CDR3: TGTGCCAGCAGTTCCCGGGACAGGGCAACAGATACGCAGTATTTT.

The V gene is TRBV7-9, the J gene TRBJ1-5, with D tentatively TRBD1 (6 bases). Germline CDR1 SEHNR, CDR2 FQNEAQ (reference sequence). Trimming left V 5 bases short and J 1 base short, with 9 bases between. CDR3 length equals 14 residues. The CDR3 here is CASSQDRSNQPQHF. The CDR3 DNA follows: TGTGCCAGCAGCCAAGACAGGAGCAATCAGCCCCAGCATTTT.

The J gene is TRBJ1-5, the V gene TRBV19; no reliable D call. Germline V lookup: CDR1 LNHDA, CDR2 SQIVND (reference sequence). The CDR3 has 16 amino acids. V dropped 3 bases and J dropped 4 bases, with 16 bases sitting between them. The CDR3 loop reads CASSMPDGYWNQPQHF. The DNA for the CDR3 is TGTGCCAGTAGTATGCCGGACGGATACTGGAATCAGCCCCAGCATTTT.

The chain couples TRBV5-1 to TRBJ2-3; TRBD1 might be the D (6 bases). The V end was cut by 0 bases, the J end by 4 bases, with 15 bases between. The length of the CDR3 is 16 residues. Germline V lookup: CDR1 SGHRS, CDR2 YFSETQ. The CDR3 DNA reads as TGCGCCAGCAGCTTGGAAGGGGGTAGATTACCAGATACGCAGTATTTT. Translating gives CASSLEGGRLPDTQYF.

This clone was seen repeatedly, ten times or more. The rearrangement joins TRBV6-5 to TRBJ2-2, with D unresolved. There are 14 residues in the CDR3. Germline loops: CDR1 MNHEY, CDR2 SVGAGI. The V and J ends lost 0 bases and 5 bases respectively, with 7 bases between them. This chain's CDR3 is CASSYSIETGELFF. The CDR3 region has the DNA TGTGCCAGCAGTTACTCGATCGAAACCGGGGAGCTGTTTTTT.